Sequencing of this TCR beta chain was carried out in a study of graft-versus-host responses after intestinal transplantation (dated by TCRdb to the early 2020s). General notes on the study: Recipients received multivisceral, liver-intestinal, or isolated intestinal transplants. The cohort enrolled 20 to 30 intestinal transplant recipients including one retransplant, and 3 patients lacking pretransplant specimens were excluded. Samples from three later patients were sequenced in-house on an Illumina MiSeq with MiXCR processing rather than by the commercial service. Alloreactive clones were identified by sequencing pre-transplant mixed lymphocyte reaction products and comparing them with unstimulated pre-transplant donor and recipient T cells. Every recipient was given anti-thymocyte globulin induction, followed by approximately 3 years of maintenance tacrolimus and steroids. After intestinal transplantation, graft-versus-host and host-versus-graft alloreactive T cell clones in the graft, circulation and bone marrow were tracked using bulk TCR-beta CDR3 sequencing. Donor T cell macrochimerism was defined as a peak of at least 4% donor T cells among recipient peripheral blood mononuclear cells. Summary of the overall study and its limitations: Early after transplant, peak levels of circulating GvH clones were found to be associated with declines in HvG clones. Conclusions were limited by the relatively low number and heterogeneity of intestinal transplant patients. GvH clones were detected in recipient bone marrow, and some appeared earlier in ileal mucosa or blood, consistent with an intestinal mucosal origin. High GvH to HvG T cell clonal ratios were observed in the allografts of patients with donor T cell macrochimerism.

About this clone: Its antigen has not been determined. Nothing much larger sits one base from this clone, and base qualities are not available.

After transplant, bone marrow was aspirated from the posterior iliac crest or from another site selected by the physician. Library preparation used the immunoSEQ multiplex PCR assay. For most patients, genomic DNA was subjected to high-throughput TCR-beta CDR3 sequencing by Adaptive Biotechnologies. The study's own analysis went as follows. Adaptive's ImmunoSEQ software supplied the TCR sequencing data for around 19 patients, while MiXCR and VDJtools were used to process a few other patients. CDR3 nucleotide sequences shared between donor and recipient were removed because the origin of such sequences could not be assigned. Alloreactive clones required at least 2-fold expansion over unstimulated cells and minimum CFSE-low frequency of 0.002% (template counts) or 0.001% (read counts). Clones were considered mappable if detected in sequenced pre-transplant spleen, lymph node, or MLR CFSE-low populations of the donor or recipient. Cumulative frequency of alloreactive clones was calculated as a percentage of all sequences weighted by copy number. Here the immuneACCESS table is served through TCRdb, limited to in-frame sequences with V and J called. Missing clones are a known gap in these copies; in checked studies unresolved V genes cover under half, and the rest lacks a known reason. The V and J calls and the clone size are those of that table, but D and trimming were determined from the DNA. The table for this sample lists about 19,000 clones; about 89% of them were counted only once. The ten largest clones add up to 40% to 65% of the sample.

The CDR1 and CDR2 encoded by the germline V gene are LGHNA and YNFKEQ. After removal of 2 bases from V and 4 bases from J, the junction retains 4 bases not matched to a gene. The CDR3 goes from the cysteine to the phenylalanine over 15 residues. Only the CDR3 DNA stays, 45 bases, in frame from base 1. The V and J genes are TRBV4-2 and TRBJ1-2; 10 junctional bases match TRBD1. The origin of this receptor is a human patient who received an intestinal transplant, so some T cells may come from the graft donor. The sequenced sample was bone marrow, obtained approximately 19 weeks after transplant. The base sequence is TGTGCCAGCAGCCAACTGGGACAGGGGACCTATGGCTACACCTTC. Its coded protein is CASSQLGQGTYGYTF.